Listed below are T cell receptor beta chains from one sample, sequenced in a study of response to subunit inactivated influenza vaccine. TCRdb re-derived calls from the RT-PCR reads in MiXCR, one entry per CDR3 protein. The profile covers some 850,000 distinct CDR3 sequences, with less than 20% appearing a single time and under 13% taken by the ten largest. This specimen was PBMCs from blood, taken 5 to 6 days after vaccination. These receptors were obtained from a man aged 50 or older who received an inactivated influenza vaccine. Both conserved end residues are part of each CDR3.

cdr3_length: 15
v_call: TRBV18
j_call: TRBJ1-1
cdr3_aa: CASSPPVGRATEAFF

cdr3_length: 15
v_call: TRBV5-6
j_call: TRBJ2-1
cdr3_aa: CASSLVRISYNEQFF

cdr3_length: 17
v_call: TRBV2
j_call: TRBJ2-2
cdr3_aa: CASSPGLAGPDTGELFF

cdr3_length: 15
v_call: TRBV20-1
j_call: TRBJ1-5
cdr3_aa: CSAQKQGAGNQPQHF

cdr3_length: 14
v_call: TRBV5-1
j_call: TRBJ2-5
cdr3_aa: CASSGGQAQETQYF

cdr3_length: 16
v_call: TRBV5-1
j_call: TRBJ2-4
cdr3_aa: CASSVGNGGAGNIQYF

cdr3_length: 13
v_call: TRBV5-1
j_call: TRBJ2-7
cdr3_aa: CASSLNRGDEQYF

cdr3_length: 16
v_call: TRBV27
j_call: TRBJ2-1
cdr3_aa: CASRDRLAGGRNEQFF

cdr3_length: 15
v_call: TRBV4-1
j_call: TRBJ1-2
cdr3_aa: CASSQYEGMYYGYTF

cdr3_length: 13
v_call: TRBV20-1
j_call: TRBJ1-5
cdr3_aa: CSAEDRVNQPQHF

cdr3_length: 15
v_call: TRBV6-1
j_call: TRBJ2-7
cdr3_aa: CVSWGRGQYAYEQYF